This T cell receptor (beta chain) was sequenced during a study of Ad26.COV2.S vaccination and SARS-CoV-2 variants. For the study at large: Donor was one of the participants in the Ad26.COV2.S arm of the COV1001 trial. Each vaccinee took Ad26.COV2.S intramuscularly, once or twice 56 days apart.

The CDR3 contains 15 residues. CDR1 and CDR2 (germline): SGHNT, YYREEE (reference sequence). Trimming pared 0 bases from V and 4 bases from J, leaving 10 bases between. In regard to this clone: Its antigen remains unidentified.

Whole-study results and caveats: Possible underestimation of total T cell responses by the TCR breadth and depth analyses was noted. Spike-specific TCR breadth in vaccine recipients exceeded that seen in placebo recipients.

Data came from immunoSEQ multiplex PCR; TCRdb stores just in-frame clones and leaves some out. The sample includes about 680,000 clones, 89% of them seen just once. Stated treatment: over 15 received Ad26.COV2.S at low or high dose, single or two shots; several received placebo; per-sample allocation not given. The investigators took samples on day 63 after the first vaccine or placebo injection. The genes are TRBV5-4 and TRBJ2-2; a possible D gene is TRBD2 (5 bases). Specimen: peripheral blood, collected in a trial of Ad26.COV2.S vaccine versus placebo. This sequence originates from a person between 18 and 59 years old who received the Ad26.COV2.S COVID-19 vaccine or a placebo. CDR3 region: CASSLDGSSTGELFF. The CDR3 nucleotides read TGTGCCAGCAGCTTGGATGGGAGCAGCACCGGGGAGCTGTTTTTT.